Below, 26 T cell receptor beta chains from the same sample are listed, as sequenced in a study of blood T cell repertoires in COVID-19. Profiling relied on immunoSEQ multiplex PCR, and the TCRdb table lists in-frame clones only, not all of them. The sample shows approximately 170,000 clones, less than 80% of them seen only once. Sequencing was performed on peripheral blood. These receptors originate from a woman in her 50s with acute or convalescent COVID-19.

The chain has TRBV27 and TRBJ1-2; possibly TRBD1 for D (5 bases). V gave up 6 bases and J gave up 8 bases, with 16 bases separating them. The germline gives CDR1 MNHEY, CDR2 SMNVEV (reference sequence). CDR3 length: 13 residues. The CDR3 DNA is TGTGCCAGCAGCCCCGGGGGTCAACGAGGCTACACCTTC. This codes for CASSPGGQRGYTF.

The CDR3 DNA reads TGTGCCAGCAGCCCCCGGCGGGATACGCAGTATTTT. Translated: CASSPRRDTQYF. The chain combines TRBV3-1 (or the pseudogene TRBV3-2) with TRBJ2-3; D is unclear. V lost 4 bases and J lost 6, with 8 bases in between. The CDR3 has 12 residues. CDR1 is LGHDT, CDR2 YNNKEL, per germline (reference sequence).

The genes are TRBV20-1 and TRBJ2-7, with D possibly TRBD2 on 5 matching bases. The CDR3 loop spans 11 amino acids. Germline-derived CDR1 and CDR2 are DFQATT and SNEGSKA (reference sequence). V was pared by 7 bases and J by 1 base, with 8 bases between. In DNA form, the CDR3 reads TGCAGTGTTAAGCGGTCCTACGAGCAGTACTTC. Amino acid sequence: CSVKRSYEQYF.

The chain links TRBV7-2 to TRBJ1-5; a weak D match, TRBD1 (6 bases). The CDR3 extends over 15 amino acids. From germline, CDR1 is SGHTA and CDR2 FQGNSA. V was trimmed by 1 base and J by 4 bases, leaving 11 bases between them. The DNA of the CDR3 is TGTGCCAGCAGCTTAGAACAGGGTCGGAATCAGCCCCAGCATTTT. Amino acid sequence: CASSLEQGRNQPQHF. Variable domain in full (rest from reference TRBV7-2 and TRBJ1-5): GAGVSQSPSNKVTEKGKDVELRCDPISGHTALYWYRQSLGQGLEFLIYFQGNSAPDKSGLPSDRFSAERTGGSVSTLTIQRTQQEDSAVYLCASSLEQGRNQPQHFGDGTRLSIL.

The V gene is TRBV28, the J gene TRBJ2-3; D is perhaps TRBD2 (5 bases). CDR1 is MDHEN, CDR2 SYDVKM, per germline. V lost 7 bases, J lost 0 bases, and 20 bases lay in between. This CDR3 comprises 17 residues. The CDR3 coding sequence is TGTGCCAGCACCTTCAGAACCGTCGCGGGTAGCACAGATACGCAGTATTTT. Translating gives CASTFRTVAGSTDTQYF.

The chain links TRBV28 to TRBJ2-4, with D hard to call. Trimming shortened V by 6 bases and J by 7 bases, and 16 bases separated the two germline ends. This CDR3 is 14 amino acids long. Germline values: CDR1 MDHEN, CDR2 SYDVKM. In DNA form, the CDR3 reads TGTGCCAGCAGCCCCCGGGTCCCATTTAACATTCAGTACTTC. Translation gives CASSPRVPFNIQYF.

The chain links TRBV7-2 to TRBJ1-2; tentative D call: TRBD1 (5 bases). V lost 5 bases to trimming and J lost 4 bases, with 14 bases between them. Per germline, CDR1 SGHTA and CDR2 FQGNSA. CDR3 length: 14 residues. CDR3 region: CASSPSGTPYGYTF. The CDR3 nucleotides read TGTGCCAGCAGCCCTAGCGGGACGCCCTATGGCTACACCTTC.

The chain links TRBV7-8 to TRBJ2-3; possible D gene TRBD1, 5 bases. V lost 1 base and J lost 2, with 10 bases in between. CDR1 is SGHVS, CDR2 FQNEAQ, per germline. The CDR3 extends over 15 amino acids. The CDR3 here is CASSLEGADTDTQYF. The DNA for the CDR3 is TGTGCCAGCAGCTTAGAAGGGGCGGACACAGATACGCAGTATTTT.

The chain links TRBV27 to TRBJ2-7; 9 bases are shared with TRBD1. V lost 8 bases and J lost 0; bases outside the gene matches: 5. CDR1 is MNHEY and CDR2 is SMNVEV in the germline V gene (reference sequence). The CDR3 totals 14 residues. The CDR3 loop reads CASGDRAGSYEQYF. The CDR3 DNA reads as TGTGCCAGCGGGGACAGGGCCGGCTCCTACGAGCAGTACTTC.

The chain has TRBV20-1 and TRBJ2-1; 11 nucleotides match TRBD2. V shed 3 bases, J shed 9 bases, and the junction held 13 bases outside the gene matches. The germline gives CDR1 DFQATT, CDR2 SNEGSKA (reference sequence). This CDR3 is built from 16 residues. CDR3 in DNA: TGCAGTGCTAGTTCCCTGACTAGCGGGGTTCAGCGTGAGCAGTTCTTC. Translated: CSASSLTSGVQREQFF.

This clone appeared a single time. This chain joins TRBV7-2 and TRBJ2-2, with 12 bases matching TRBD2. The CDR3 has 17 residues. CDR1 and CDR2 (germline): SGHTA, FQGNSA. The V gene end was trimmed by 3 bases and the J gene end by 7 bases; junction bases not matched to a gene: 9. DNA for the CDR3: TGTGCCAGCAGCTTCCGGACTAGCGGGAAAAGGGGCGGGGAGCTGTTTTTT. The encoded protein is CASSFRTSGKRGGELFF.

This clone showed up just a few times. The chain combines TRBV5-8 with TRBJ2-7; tentatively, D is TRBD1 (5 bases). This CDR3 is 13 amino acids long. Germline V gene data show CDR1 as SGHTS and CDR2 as YDEGEE. Trimming took off 5 bases at V and 3 bases at J, with 12 bases between the two ends. The CDR3 region is CASRPQGRYEQYF. The CDR3 bases are TGTGCCAGCAGACCTCAGGGTCGCTACGAGCAGTACTTC.

This chain uses TRBV19 with TRBJ1-1; D ambiguous. CDR3 length equals 13 residues. Per the germline V gene, CDR1 is LNHDA and CDR2 is SQIVND (reference sequence). The germline V and J ends were trimmed by 6 bases and 3 bases, with 11 bases remaining between them. CDR3 in DNA: TGTGCCAGTAGGAAGCAGAGGGACACTGAAGCTTTCTTT. It encodes CASRKQRDTEAFF.

CDR3 bases: TGTGCCAGCAGTTTAAAATTGGGGAGCAACTATGGCTACACCTTC. Its protein is CASSLKLGSNYGYTF. The rearrangement links TRBV27 to TRBJ1-2; D remains unclear. Germline assignment: CDR1 MNHEY and CDR2 SMNVEV (reference sequence). The CDR3 runs 15 residues. V lost 2 bases and J 2 bases, leaving 12 bases between the germline ends.

J is TRBJ1-5 and V is TRBV20-1, with a possible D match to TRBD1 (6 bases). V lost 3 bases to trimming and J lost 7 bases, with 10 bases between them. Germline V gene lookup returns CDR1 DFQATT and CDR2 SNEGSKA (reference sequence). This CDR3 region has 12 residues. CDR3 coding DNA: TGCAGTGCTAGTACACAGGGACAGCCCCAGCATTTT. Protein product: CSASTQGQPQHF.

This clone turned up a few times. The V gene is TRBV4-1, the J gene TRBJ2-1, with 8 bases aligning to TRBD2. The CDR3 extends over 14 amino acids. Germline-derived CDR1 and CDR2 are MGHRA and YSYEKL. V lost 6 bases, J lost 3 bases, and 4 bases stayed unmatched. CDR3 loop: CASSSRGDYNEQFF. The CDR3 nucleotides read TGCGCCAGCAGTTCGCGGGGGGACTACAATGAGCAGTTCTTC.

The chain carries TRBV7-2 and TRBJ2-2; 8 bases are shared with TRBD1. The J segment lost 0 bases and the V segment lost 5 bases, leaving 5 bases of the junction unmatched. The CDR3 totals 16 residues. Germline values: CDR1 SGHTA, CDR2 FQGNSA. The chain's CDR3 is CASSSRGQANTGELFF. The CDR3 DNA reads TGTGCCAGCAGCAGCCGGGGACAGGCGAACACCGGGGAGCTGTTTTTT. The full variable domain, rest sourced from reference TRBV7-2 and TRBJ2-2, is GAGVSQSPSNKVTEKGKDVELRCDPISGHTALYWYRQSLGQGLEFLIYFQGNSAPDKSGLPSDRFSAERTGGSVSTLTIQRTQQEDSAVYLCASSSRGQANTGELFFGEGSRLTVL.

The gene calls are TRBV19 and TRBJ1-3; D call uncertain. V shed 3 bases and J shed 6 bases, with 27 bases lying between them. The CDR3 is 19 residues long. Germline V gene data show CDR1 as LNHDA and CDR2 as SQIVND (reference sequence). The CDR3 is CASSIRRFPLSPYENTIYF. The CDR3 DNA reads TGTGCCAGTAGTATCCGGCGGTTTCCTCTATCCCCATACGAAAACACCATATATTTT.

The chain carries TRBV24-1 and TRBJ1-5, with no clear D. The germline V and J ends were trimmed by 0 bases and 0 bases, with 11 bases remaining between them. CDR1 and CDR2 (germline): KGHDR, SFDVKD. The CDR3 extends over 17 amino acids. As DNA, the CDR3 is TGTGCCACCAGTGATTTGTTGGCGGAGTATAGCAATCAGCCCCAGCATTTT. Its translation is CATSDLLAEYSNQPQHF.

This clone was found once. The rearrangement uses TRBV20-1 and TRBJ1-6; 9 positions match TRBD1. J lost 6 bases, V lost 3 bases, and 3 bases had no gene match. This CDR3 spans 14 amino acids. The germline V gene encodes CDR1 DFQATT and CDR2 SNEGSKA (reference sequence). CDR3 DNA sequence: TGCAGTGCTAGTAAGGACAGGGGTAATTCACCCCTCCACTTT. This codes for CSASKDRGNSPLHF.

The CDR3 loop reads CASSFPGLLYGYTF. CDR3 nucleotides: TGTGCCAGTAGTTTCCCGGGACTACTATATGGCTACACCTTC. The chain has TRBV19 and TRBJ1-2; D possibly corresponds to TRBD1 (5 bases). The V end lost 5 bases, the J end lost 5 bases, and 15 bases lay between the germline ends. CDR1 is LNHDA and CDR2 is SQIVND in the germline V gene (reference sequence). CDR3 length equals 14 residues. Variable domain in full (rest from reference TRBV19 and TRBJ1-2): DGGITQSPKYLFRKEGQNVTLSCEQNLNHDAMYWYRQDPGQGLRLIYYSQIVNDFQKGDIAEGYSVSREKKESFPLTVTSAQKNPTAFYLCASSFPGLLYGYTFGSGTRLTVV.

The chain joins TRBV7-9 to TRBJ1-3, with 11 bases fitting TRBD1. Germline V lookup: CDR1 SEHNR, CDR2 FQNEAQ (reference sequence). This CDR3 contains 17 residues. After removal of 1 base from V and 1 base from J, the junction contained 3 bases not matched to a gene. The CDR3 DNA follows: TGTGCCAGCAGCTTAGAGGGACAGGGGGTATCTGGAAACACCATATATTTT. Translation: CASSLEGQGVSGNTIYF.

J is TRBJ2-2 and V is TRBV11-2; D gene uncertain. CDR1 is SGHAT, CDR2 FQNNGV, per germline. The CDR3 runs 14 residues. The ends were cut back, 3 bases at V and 4 bases at J, with 9 bases in the middle. DNA of the CDR3: TGTGCCAGCAGCTTGAACGGAGCCACCGGGGAGCTGTTTTTT. Protein: CASSLNGATGELFF.

This rearrangement joins TRBV6-6 to TRBJ1-2, with a weak D call TRBD1 (5 bases). Trimming cost V 5 bases and J 10 bases, with 17 bases left between them. The CDR3 covers 13 residues. The germline gives CDR1 MNHNY, CDR2 SVGAGI (reference sequence). CDR3 in amino acids: CASSATGGGDYTF. The CDR3 DNA follows: TGTGCCAGCAGTGCTACAGGTGGGGGGGACTACACCTTC.

The rearrangement uses TRBV10-2 and TRBJ1-5; D not certain. The V end was cut by 11 bases, the J end by 4 bases, with 15 bases between. Germline lookup yields CDR1 WSHSY and CDR2 SAAADI. The CDR3 sequence is 13 residues long. The CDR3 sequence: CACRPAINQPQHF. In DNA, the CDR3 is TGCGCCTGCCGGCCAGCGATTAATCAGCCCCAGCATTTT.

V usage is TRBV7-9 and J usage is TRBJ2-1; 7 bases agree with TRBD2. This CDR3 has 15 amino acids. Germline V gene sequence: CDR1 SEHNR, CDR2 FQNEAQ (reference sequence). Trimming cost V 1 base and J 3 bases; bases outside gene matches: 3. DNA of the CDR3: TGTGCCAGCAGCTTAGGGGCGGGGGACTACAATGAGCAGTTCTTC. It translates to CASSLGAGDYNEQFF.